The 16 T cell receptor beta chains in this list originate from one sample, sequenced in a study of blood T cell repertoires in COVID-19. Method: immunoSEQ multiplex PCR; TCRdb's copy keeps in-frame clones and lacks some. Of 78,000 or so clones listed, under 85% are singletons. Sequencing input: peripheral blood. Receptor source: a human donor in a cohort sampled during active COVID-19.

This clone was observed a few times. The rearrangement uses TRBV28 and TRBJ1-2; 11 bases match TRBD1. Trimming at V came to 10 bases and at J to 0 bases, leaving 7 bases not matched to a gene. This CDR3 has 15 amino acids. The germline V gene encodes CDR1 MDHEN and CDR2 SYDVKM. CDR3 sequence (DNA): TGTGCCACCCGGACAGGGGGCGCCTCTAACTATGGCTACACCTTC. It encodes CATRTGGASNYGYTF.

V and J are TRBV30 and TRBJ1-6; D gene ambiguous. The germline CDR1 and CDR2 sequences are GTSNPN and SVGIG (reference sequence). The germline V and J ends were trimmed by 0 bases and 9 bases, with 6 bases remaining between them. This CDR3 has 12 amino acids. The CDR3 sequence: CAWSVSISPLHF. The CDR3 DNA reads TGTGCCTGGAGTGTGTCAATTTCACCCCTCCACTTT.

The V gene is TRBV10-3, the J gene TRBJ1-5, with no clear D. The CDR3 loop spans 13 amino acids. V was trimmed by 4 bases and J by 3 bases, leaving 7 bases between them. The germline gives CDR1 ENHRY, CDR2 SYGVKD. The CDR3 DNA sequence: TGTGCCATCAGTGCGGGGATCAATCAGCCCCAGCATTTT. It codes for CAISAGINQPQHF.

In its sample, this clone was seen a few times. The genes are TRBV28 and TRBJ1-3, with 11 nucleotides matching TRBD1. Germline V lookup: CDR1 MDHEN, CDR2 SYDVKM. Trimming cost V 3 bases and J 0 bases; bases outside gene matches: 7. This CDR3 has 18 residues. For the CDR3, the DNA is TGTGCCAGCAGTTTGAGGACAGGGGGCAGGGGCTCTGGAAACACCATATATTTT. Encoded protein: CASSLRTGGRGSGNTIYF.

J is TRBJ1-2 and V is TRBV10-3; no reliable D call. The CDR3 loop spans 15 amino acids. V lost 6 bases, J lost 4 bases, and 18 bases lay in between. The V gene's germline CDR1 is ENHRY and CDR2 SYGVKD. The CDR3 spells CAISEGSLGLYGYTF. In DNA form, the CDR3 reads TGTGCCATCAGCGAGGGTAGCCTAGGACTCTATGGCTACACCTTC.

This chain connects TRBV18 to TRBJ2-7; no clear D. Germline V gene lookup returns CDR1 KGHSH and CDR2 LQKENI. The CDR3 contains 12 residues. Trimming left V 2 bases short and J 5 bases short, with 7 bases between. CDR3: CASSPTSHEQYF. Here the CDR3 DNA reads TGTGCCAGCTCACCAACTTCGCACGAGCAGTACTTC.

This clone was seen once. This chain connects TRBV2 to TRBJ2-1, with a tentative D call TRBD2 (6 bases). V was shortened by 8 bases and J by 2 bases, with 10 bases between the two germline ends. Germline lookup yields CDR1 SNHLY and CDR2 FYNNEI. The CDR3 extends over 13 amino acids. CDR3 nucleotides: TGTGCCAGCTCCGGGACTCCCTACAATGAGCAGTTCTTC. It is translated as CASSGTPYNEQFF. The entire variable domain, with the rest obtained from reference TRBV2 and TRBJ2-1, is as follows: EPEVTQTPSHQVTQMGQEVILRCVPISNHLYFYWYRQILGQKVEFLVSFYNNEISEKSEIFDDQFSVERPDGSNFTLKIRSTKLEDSAMYFCASSGTPYNEQFFGPGTRLTVL.

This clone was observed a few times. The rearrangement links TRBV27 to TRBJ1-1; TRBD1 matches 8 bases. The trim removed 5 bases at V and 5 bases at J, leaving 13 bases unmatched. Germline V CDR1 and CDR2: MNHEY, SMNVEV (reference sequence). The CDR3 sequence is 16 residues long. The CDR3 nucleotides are TGTGCCAGCAGTACCCTTCGGACAGGGCCGGGGACTGAAGCTTTCTTT. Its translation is CASSTLRTGPGTEAFF.

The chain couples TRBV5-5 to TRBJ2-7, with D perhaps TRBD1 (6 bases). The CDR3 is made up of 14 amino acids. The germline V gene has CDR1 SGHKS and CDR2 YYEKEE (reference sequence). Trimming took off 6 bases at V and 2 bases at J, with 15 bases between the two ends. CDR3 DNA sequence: TGTGCCAGCACATTACAACAGGGTCCCTACGAGCAGTACTTC. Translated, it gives CASTLQQGPYEQYF. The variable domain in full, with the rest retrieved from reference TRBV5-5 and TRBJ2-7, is DAGVTQSPTHLIKTRGQQVTLRCSPISGHKSVSWYQQVLGQGPQFIFQYYEKEERGRGNFPDRFSARQFPNYSSELNVNALLLGDSALYLCASTLQQGPYEQYFGPGTRLTVT.

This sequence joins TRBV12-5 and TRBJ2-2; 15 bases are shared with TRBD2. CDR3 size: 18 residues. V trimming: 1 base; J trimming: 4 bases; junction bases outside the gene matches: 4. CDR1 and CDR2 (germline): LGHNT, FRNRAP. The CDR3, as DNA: TGTGCTAGTGGTTTGGGGACTAGCGGGGGGGCGCGCACCGGGGAGCTGTTTTTT. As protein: CASGLGTSGGARTGELFF.

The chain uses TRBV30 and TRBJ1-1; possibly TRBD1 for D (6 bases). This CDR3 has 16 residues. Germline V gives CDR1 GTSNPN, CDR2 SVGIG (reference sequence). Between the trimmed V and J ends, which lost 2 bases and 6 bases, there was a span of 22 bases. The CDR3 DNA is TGTGCCTGGAGTCCACGGGGCCGGGGGGCCGCCGCTGAAGCTTTCTTT. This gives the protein CAWSPRGRGAAAEAFF.

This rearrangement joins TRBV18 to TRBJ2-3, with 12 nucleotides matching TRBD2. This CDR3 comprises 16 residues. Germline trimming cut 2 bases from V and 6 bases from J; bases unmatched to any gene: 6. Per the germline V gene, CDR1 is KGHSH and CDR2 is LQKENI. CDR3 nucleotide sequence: TGTGCCAGCTCACCAACCGGACTAGCGGGATTTGATACGCAGTATTTT. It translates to CASSPTGLAGFDTQYF. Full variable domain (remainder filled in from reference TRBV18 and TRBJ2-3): NAGVMQNPRHLVRRRGQEARLRCSPMKGHSHVYWYRQLPEEGLKFMVYLQKENIIDESGMPKERFSAEFPKEGPSILRIQQVVRGDSAAYFCASSPTGLAGFDTQYFGPGTRLTVL.

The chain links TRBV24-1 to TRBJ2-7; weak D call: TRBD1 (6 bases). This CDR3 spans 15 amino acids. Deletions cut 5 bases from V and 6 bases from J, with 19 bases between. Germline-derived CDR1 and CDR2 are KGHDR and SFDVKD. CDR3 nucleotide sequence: TGTGCCACCAGTGGGGGCGCCGGGACACCTTTCGAGCAGTACTTC. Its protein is CATSGGAGTPFEQYF.

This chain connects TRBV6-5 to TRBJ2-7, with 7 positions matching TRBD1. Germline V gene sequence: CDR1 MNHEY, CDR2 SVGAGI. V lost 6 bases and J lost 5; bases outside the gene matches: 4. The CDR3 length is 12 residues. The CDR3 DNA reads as TGTGCCAGCAGCCAACAGGGGCACGAGCAGTACTTC. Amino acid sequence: CASSQQGHEQYF.

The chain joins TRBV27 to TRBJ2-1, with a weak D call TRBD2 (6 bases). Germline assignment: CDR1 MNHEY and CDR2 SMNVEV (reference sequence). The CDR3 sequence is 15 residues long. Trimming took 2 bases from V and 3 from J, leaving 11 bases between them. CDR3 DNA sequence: TGTGCCAGCAGTTTAGAGGGACTCGACTACAATGAGCAGTTCTTC. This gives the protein CASSLEGLDYNEQFF.

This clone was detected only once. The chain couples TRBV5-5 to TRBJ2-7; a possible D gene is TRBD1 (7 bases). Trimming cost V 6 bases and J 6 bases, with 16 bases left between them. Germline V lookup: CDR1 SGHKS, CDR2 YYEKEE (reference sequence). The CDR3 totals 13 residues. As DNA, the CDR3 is TGTGCCAGCACCCCTCGCGGGACAGCCGAGCAGTACTTC. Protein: CASTPRGTAEQYF.